These 17 T cell receptor beta chains were all obtained from the same sample, sequenced in a study of cytomegalovirus exposure and HLA in healthy donors. A multiplex PCR was run with 60 Vbeta primers and 13 Jbeta primers. Measured with immunoSEQ multiplex PCR; TCRdb has only the in-frame clones, and not every one. The sample lists about 140,000 clones, approximately 72% seen once, with under 7.5% in the top ten. The material sequenced was PBMCs. The receptors stem from a woman aged 60 to 75 in good health and CMV-seronegative.

In its sample, this clone was seen once. The J gene is TRBJ2-3, the V gene TRBV7-3; 8 bases are shared with TRBD1. There are 16 residues in the CDR3. Losses at the gene ends were 5 bases for V and 6 bases for J; bases not matched to a gene: 13. The germline V gene has CDR1 SGHTA and CDR2 FQGTGA. Written as DNA, the CDR3 is TGTGCCAGCAGCACCGCCGGGACAGGACGATCCGATACGCAGTATTTT. Translation gives CASSTAGTGRSDTQYF.

This clone was observed a single time. The J gene is TRBJ1-1, the V gene TRBV4-1; the D gene is possibly TRBD1 (6 bases). V gave up 2 bases and J gave up 5 bases, with 15 bases separating them. CDR1 MGHRA and CDR2 YSYEKL come from the germline V gene. The CDR3 extends over 15 amino acids. CDR3 coding DNA: TGCGCCAGCAGCCAACCCCTATTTAGGGGGACTGAAGCTTTCTTT. Its translation: CASSQPLFRGTEAFF.

The chain couples TRBV19 to TRBJ2-1; possibly TRBD1 for D (6 bases). CDR1 is LNHDA, CDR2 SQIVND, per germline (reference sequence). Trimming pared 0 bases from V and 7 bases from J, leaving 16 bases between. This CDR3 is built from 16 residues. The CDR3 loop reads CASSIDNHRAVNEQFF. CDR3 DNA sequence: TGTGCCAGTAGTATAGATAACCACAGGGCGGTGAATGAGCAGTTCTTC.

This clone turned up a few times. The chain joins TRBV19 to TRBJ1-1; 8 nucleotides line up with TRBD1. CDR3 length: 15 amino acids. J was trimmed by 1 base and V by 5 bases; bases with no gene match: 6. Germline CDR1 and CDR2: LNHDA and SQIVND (reference sequence). DNA for the CDR3: TGTGCCAGTAGTGCTGGGACAGGAGGGAACACTGAAGCTTTCTTT. It specifies CASSAGTGGNTEAFF.

The V gene is TRBV25-1, the J gene TRBJ2-7; D is unclear. Trimming stripped 5 bases from V and 2 bases from J, with 4 bases between. There are 11 residues in the CDR3. Germline V lookup: CDR1 MGHDK, CDR2 SYGVNS. The chain's CDR3 is CASSQTYEQYF. The CDR3, as DNA: TGTGCCAGCAGTCAGACCTACGAGCAGTACTTC.

The DNA for the CDR3 is TGTGCCAGCAGCTTGCGACTAGCGGGCGGCTCCTACGAGCAGTACTTC. Translating gives CASSLRLAGGSYEQYF. The chain links TRBV7-9 to TRBJ2-7, with 10 bases that match TRBD2. The germline V gene encodes CDR1 SEHNR and CDR2 FQNEAQ (reference sequence). V lost 3 bases and J lost 0; bases outside the gene matches: 5. CDR3 size: 16 residues.

J is TRBJ1-2 and V is TRBV6-6, with a tentative D call TRBD1 (6 bases). V lost 2 bases and J lost 8, with 12 bases in between. CDR1 is MNHNY, CDR2 SVGAGI, per germline (reference sequence). The CDR3 contains 13 residues. CDR3 loop: CASSYGGAKGYTF. The CDR3 DNA reads as TGTGCCAGCAGTTACGGGGGGGCGAAGGGCTACACCTTC.

The chain links TRBV7-3 to TRBJ1-5, with TRBD1 matching over 8 bases. The germline V gene encodes CDR1 SGHTA and CDR2 FQGTGA. CDR3 size: 14 residues. V dropped 7 bases and J dropped 5; count of bases not matched to a gene: 7. The CDR3 bases are TGTGCCAGCATTACGGACAGGGACTATCAGCCCCAGCATTTT. This sequence encodes CASITDRDYQPQHF.

J is TRBJ2-2 and V is TRBV5-1, with 10 positions matching TRBD1. Germline CDR1 and CDR2: SGHRS and YFSETQ. The ends lost 3 bases at V and 4 bases at J; junction bases unmatched: 9. This CDR3 comprises 17 residues. In DNA, the CDR3 is TGCGCCAGCAGCTACGAACCGGGACAGGGGCCCACCGGGGAGCTGTTTTTT. Protein product: CASSYEPGQGPTGELFF.

This sequence joins TRBV10-2 and TRBJ2-5; the match to TRBD2 covers 9 bases. Trimming cost V 6 bases and J 7 bases; bases outside gene matches: 9. This CDR3 comprises 14 residues. CDR1 and CDR2 (germline): WSHSY, SAAADI. The CDR3 region has the DNA TGCGCCAGCAGAGGCTCTAGCGGGATTGGGACCCAGTACTTC. This encodes CASRGSSGIGTQYF.

This clone was found a few times. This chain connects TRBV11-2 to TRBJ2-1; a weak D match, TRBD2 (5 bases). Trimming pared 5 bases from V and 9 bases from J, leaving 11 bases between. This CDR3 has 12 amino acids. CDR1 is SGHAT, CDR2 FQNNGV, per germline. The CDR3 DNA sequence: TGTGCCAGCAGCCTCTATCGGGGTGAGCAGTTCTTC. This gives the protein CASSLYRGEQFF.

This clone came up a few times. The V call is TRBV2, the J call TRBJ2-7, with 7 nucleotides matching TRBD1. This CDR3 is built from 13 residues. Losses at the gene ends were 6 bases for V and 3 bases for J; bases not matched to a gene: 5. Germline values: CDR1 SNHLY, CDR2 FYNNEI. The CDR3 DNA is TGTGCCAGCAGCGTGGGACAGCACTACGAGCAGTACTTC. This codes for CASSVGQHYEQYF.

This chain uses TRBV5-1 with TRBJ2-5; 10 bases match TRBD2. The assigned J gene may be wrong: the sequence end matches TRBJ2-7 better. The CDR3 contains 15 residues. Germline CDR1 is SGHRS and CDR2 is YFSETQ. The CDR3, as DNA: TGCGCCAGCAGCTTGACGGCTAGCGGGAGTCTCGAGCAGTACTTC. Translated, it gives CASSLTASGSLEQYF.

The genes are TRBV7-6 and TRBJ2-1; 7 bases map to TRBD1. Unmatched junction bases numbered 5, after V lost 1 base and J lost 5 bases. There are 15 residues in the CDR3. Germline V gives CDR1 SGHVS, CDR2 FNYEAQ. CDR3 sequence (DNA): TGTGCCAGCAGCTTAGTTGGGACAGAGAACAATGAGCAGTTCTTC. Protein sequence: CASSLVGTENNEQFF.

The chain couples TRBV5-1 to TRBJ2-3; D may be TRBD2 (5 bases). V was cut by 4 bases and J by 1 base, with 13 bases left in between. Looked up from germline, CDR1 is SGHRS and CDR2 is YFSETQ. This CDR3 comprises 15 residues. The CDR3 DNA follows: TGCGCCAGCAGCCTGACTACCTCTCGCACAGATACGCAGTATTTT. It codes for CASSLTTSRTDTQYF.

The rearrangement uses TRBV29-1 and TRBJ2-1; 8 bases are shared with TRBD2. This CDR3 is built from 16 residues. With V trimmed by 4 bases and J by 12 bases, 20 bases remained unmatched. Germline assignment: CDR1 SQVTM and CDR2 ANQGSEA. CDR3 sequence reads: CSVGPPGGGRTMLQFF. The CDR3 nucleotides read TGCAGCGTTGGTCCTCCGGGGGGGGGCCGTACAATGTTGCAGTTCTTC.

This clone was seen more than once but under ten times. The genes are TRBV6-5 and TRBJ2-1; D is ambiguous. V lost 2 bases and J lost 0, with 8 bases in between. The CDR3 has 15 residues. Germline V gene sequence: CDR1 MNHEY, CDR2 SVGAGI. This chain's CDR3 is CASSYGASSYNEQFF. Written as DNA, the CDR3 is TGTGCCAGCAGTTACGGAGCGAGCTCCTACAATGAGCAGTTCTTC.